This TCR beta chain was sequenced during a study of early stage breast cancer tumors. General study results and limits: Most shared enriched TCRB sequences were commonly generated ones.

The CDR3 totals 15 residues. The V and J ends lost 0 bases and 2 bases respectively, with 9 bases between them. Germline-derived CDR1 and CDR2 are SGHTS and YDEGEE. TCRdb keeps only in-frame clones here, not all; method: immunoSEQ multiplex PCR. The sample has tens of thousands of clones, around nine tenths seen once. A note on this clone: The antigen is undetermined.

This receptor was identified in a person between 65 and 79 years old with breast cancer. Sequenced sample: blood. The chain recombines TRBV5-8 with TRBJ1-5, with D possibly TRBD1 on 6 matching bases. The CDR3 spells CASSLASGGNQPQHF. CDR3 nucleotides: TGTGCCAGCAGCTTGGCTTCAGGGGGCAATCAGCCCCAGCATTTT.